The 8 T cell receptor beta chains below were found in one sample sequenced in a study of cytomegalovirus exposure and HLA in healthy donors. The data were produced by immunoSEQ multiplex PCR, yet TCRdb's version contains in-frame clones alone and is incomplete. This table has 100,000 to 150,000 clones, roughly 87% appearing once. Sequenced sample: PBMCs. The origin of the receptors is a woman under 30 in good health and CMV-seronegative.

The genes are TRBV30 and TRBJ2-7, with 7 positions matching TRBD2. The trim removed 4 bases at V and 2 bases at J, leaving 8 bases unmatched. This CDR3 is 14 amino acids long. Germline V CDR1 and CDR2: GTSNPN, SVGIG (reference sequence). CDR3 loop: CAWMAGVGTYEQYV. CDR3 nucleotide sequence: TGTGCCTGGATGGCGGGGGTGGGGACCTACGAGCAGTACGTC.

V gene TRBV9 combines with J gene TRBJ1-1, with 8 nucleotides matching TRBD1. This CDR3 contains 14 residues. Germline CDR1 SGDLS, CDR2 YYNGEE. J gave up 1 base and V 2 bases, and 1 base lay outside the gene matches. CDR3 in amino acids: CASSVDRANTEAFF. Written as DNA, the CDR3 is TGTGCCAGCAGCGTGGACAGGGCGAACACTGAAGCTTTCTTT.

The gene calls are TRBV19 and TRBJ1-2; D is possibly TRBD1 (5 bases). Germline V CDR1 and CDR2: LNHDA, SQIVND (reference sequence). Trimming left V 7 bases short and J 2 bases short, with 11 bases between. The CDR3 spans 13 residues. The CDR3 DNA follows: TGTGCCAGTACACCGGGACTGAACTATGGCTACACCTTC. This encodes CASTPGLNYGYTF.

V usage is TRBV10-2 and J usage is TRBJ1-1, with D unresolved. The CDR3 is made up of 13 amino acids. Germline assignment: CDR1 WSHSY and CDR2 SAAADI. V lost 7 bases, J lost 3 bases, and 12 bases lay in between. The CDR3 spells CASTRDMYTEAFF. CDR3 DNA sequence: TGCGCCAGCACCCGCGACATGTACACTGAAGCTTTCTTT.

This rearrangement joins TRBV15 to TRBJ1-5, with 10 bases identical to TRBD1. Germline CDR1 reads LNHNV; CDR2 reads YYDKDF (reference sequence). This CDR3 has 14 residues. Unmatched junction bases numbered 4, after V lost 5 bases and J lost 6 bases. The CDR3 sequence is CATSRQGAGQPQHF. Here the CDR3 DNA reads TGTGCCACCAGCCGACAGGGGGCCGGTCAGCCCCAGCATTTT.

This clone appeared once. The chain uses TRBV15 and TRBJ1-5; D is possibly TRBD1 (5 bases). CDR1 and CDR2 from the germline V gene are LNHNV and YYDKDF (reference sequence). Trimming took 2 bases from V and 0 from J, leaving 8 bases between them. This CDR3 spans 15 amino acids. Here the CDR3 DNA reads TGTGCCACCAGCAGAATACAGGATAGCAATCAGCCCCAGCATTTT. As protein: CATSRIQDSNQPQHF.

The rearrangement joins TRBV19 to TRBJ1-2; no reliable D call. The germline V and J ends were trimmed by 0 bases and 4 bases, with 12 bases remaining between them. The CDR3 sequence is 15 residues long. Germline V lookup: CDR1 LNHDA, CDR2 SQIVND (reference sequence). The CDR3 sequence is CASSIEERSSYGYTF. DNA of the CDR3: TGTGCCAGTAGTATAGAGGAGAGATCCAGCTATGGCTACACCTTC.

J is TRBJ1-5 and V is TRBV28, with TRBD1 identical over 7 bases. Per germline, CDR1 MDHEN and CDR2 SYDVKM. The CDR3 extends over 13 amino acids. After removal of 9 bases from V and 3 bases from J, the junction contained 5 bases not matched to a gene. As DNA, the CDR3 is TGTGCCAGTTGGACAGGCCACAATCAGCCCCAGCATTTT. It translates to CASWTGHNQPQHF.